At least ten counts were recorded for the clone carrying this T cell receptor (beta chain). The junction departs from the called germline gene at one end, perhaps through a read error. The entry originates in a study of T cell repertoires in cytomegalovirus infection. The CDR3 consists of 16 residues. Germline V gene lookup returns CDR1 MNHEY and CDR2 SVGAGI. One entry per CDR3 protein, called by TCRdb with MiXCR from the reads. The data contain some 77,000 distinct CDR3 sequences, more than 3% of them singletons. The chain joins TRBV6-5 to TRBJ2-3, with 10 bases aligning to TRBD2. The sample was PBMCs. The clonotype originates from a human donor in good health (CMV status not recorded). Some clones in this sample may be carry-over from other donors' samples. This CDR3 is CTSSYVGLASTDTQYF. In DNA, the CDR3 is TGTACCAGCAGTTACGTGGGACTAGCGAGCACAGATACGCAGTATTTT.